This TCR beta chain was found in a study of T cell responses to AZD1222 COVID-19 vaccine. The CDR3 consists of 13 residues. Germline CDR1 and CDR2: LGHDT and YNNKEL (reference sequence). Trimming removed 1 base from V and 10 bases from J, with 13 bases in between. Profiled with immunoSEQ multiplex PCR; TCRdb holds only in-frame clones, not every one. The sample yields about 120,000 clones, roughly 90% seen once. The TCR originated in an adult in good health. The chain employs TRBV3-1 (or the pseudogene TRBV3-2) and TRBJ2-5; TRBD2 might be the D (6 bases). The material sequenced was peripheral blood, taken on day 0 of AZD1222 vaccination. In nucleotides, the CDR3 is TGTGCCAGCAGCCAAGGGGAGAAAGCGGGCCAGTACTTC. It yields the protein CASSQGEKAGQYF.